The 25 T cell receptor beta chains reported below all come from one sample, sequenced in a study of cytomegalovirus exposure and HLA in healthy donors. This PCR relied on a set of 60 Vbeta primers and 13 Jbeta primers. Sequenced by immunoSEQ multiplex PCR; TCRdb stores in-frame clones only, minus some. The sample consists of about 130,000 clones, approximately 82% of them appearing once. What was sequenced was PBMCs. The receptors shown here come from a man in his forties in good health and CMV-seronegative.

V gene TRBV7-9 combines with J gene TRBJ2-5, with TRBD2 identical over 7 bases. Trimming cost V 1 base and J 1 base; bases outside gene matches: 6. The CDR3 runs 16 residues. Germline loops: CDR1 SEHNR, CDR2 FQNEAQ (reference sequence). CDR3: CASSLVGRATQETQYF. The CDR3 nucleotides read TGTGCCAGCAGCTTAGTTGGGAGGGCAACCCAAGAGACCCAGTACTTC.

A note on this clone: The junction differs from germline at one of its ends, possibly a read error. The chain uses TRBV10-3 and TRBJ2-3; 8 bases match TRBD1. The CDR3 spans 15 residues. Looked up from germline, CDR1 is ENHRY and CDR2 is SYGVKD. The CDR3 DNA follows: TGTACCATCAGTGATTCCCAGGGGGCCACAGATACGCAGTATTTT. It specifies CTISDSQGATDTQYF.

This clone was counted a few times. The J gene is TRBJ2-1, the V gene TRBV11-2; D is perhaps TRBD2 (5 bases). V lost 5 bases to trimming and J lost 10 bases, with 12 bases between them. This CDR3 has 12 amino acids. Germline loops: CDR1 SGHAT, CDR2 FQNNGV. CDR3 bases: TGTGCCAGCAGCATGGAGGTGGGGGAGCAGTTCTTC. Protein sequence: CASSMEVGEQFF.

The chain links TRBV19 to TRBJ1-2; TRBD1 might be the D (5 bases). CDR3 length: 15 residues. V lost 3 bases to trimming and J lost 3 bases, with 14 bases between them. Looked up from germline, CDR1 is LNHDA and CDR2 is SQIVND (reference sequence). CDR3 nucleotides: TGTGCCAGTAGTATGGGGTCAGGGAACGACTATGGCTACACCTTC. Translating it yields CASSMGSGNDYGYTF.

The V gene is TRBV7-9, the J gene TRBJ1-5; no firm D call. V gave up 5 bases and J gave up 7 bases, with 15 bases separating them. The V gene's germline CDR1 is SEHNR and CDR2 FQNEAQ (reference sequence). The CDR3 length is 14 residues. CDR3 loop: CASSPRSGEQPQHF. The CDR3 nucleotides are TGTGCCAGCAGCCCCAGGAGCGGAGAGCAGCCCCAGCATTTT. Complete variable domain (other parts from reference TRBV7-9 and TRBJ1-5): DTGVSQNPRHKITKRGQNVTFRCDPISEHNRLYWYRQTLGQGPEFLTYFQNEAQLEKSRLLSDRFSAERPKGSFSTLEIQRTEQGDSAMYLCASSPRSGEQPQHFGDGTRLSIL.

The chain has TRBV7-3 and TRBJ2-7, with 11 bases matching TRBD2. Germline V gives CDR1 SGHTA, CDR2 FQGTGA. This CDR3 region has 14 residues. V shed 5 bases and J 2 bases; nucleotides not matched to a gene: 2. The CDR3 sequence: CASSILAGAYEQYF. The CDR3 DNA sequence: TGTGCCAGCAGCATACTAGCGGGAGCCTACGAGCAGTACTTC.

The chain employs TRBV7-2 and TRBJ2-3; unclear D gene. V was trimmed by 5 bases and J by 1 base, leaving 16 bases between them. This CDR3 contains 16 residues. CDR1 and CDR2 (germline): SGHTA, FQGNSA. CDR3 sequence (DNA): TGTGCCAGCAGCCCGAGGATTTCCACGGGCACAGATACGCAGTATTTT. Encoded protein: CASSPRISTGTDTQYF.

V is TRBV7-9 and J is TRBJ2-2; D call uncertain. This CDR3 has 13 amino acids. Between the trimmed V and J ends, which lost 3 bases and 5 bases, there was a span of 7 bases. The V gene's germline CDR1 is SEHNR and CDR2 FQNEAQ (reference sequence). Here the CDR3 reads CASSFATTGELFF. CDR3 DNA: TGTGCCAGCAGCTTTGCCACAACCGGGGAGCTGTTTTTT.

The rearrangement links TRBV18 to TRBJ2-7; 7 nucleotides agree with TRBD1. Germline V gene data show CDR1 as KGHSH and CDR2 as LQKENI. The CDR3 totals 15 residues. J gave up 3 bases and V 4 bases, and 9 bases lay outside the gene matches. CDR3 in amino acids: CASSRARDSFYEQYF. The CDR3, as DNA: TGTGCCAGCTCACGAGCCCGGGACAGCTTCTACGAGCAGTACTTC.

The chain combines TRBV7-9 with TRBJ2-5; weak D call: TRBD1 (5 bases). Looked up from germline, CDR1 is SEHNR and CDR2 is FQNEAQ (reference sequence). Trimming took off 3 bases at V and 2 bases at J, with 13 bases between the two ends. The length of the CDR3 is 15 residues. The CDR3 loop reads CASSLVATEQETQYF. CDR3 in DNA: TGTGCCAGCAGCTTGGTGGCGACAGAACAAGAGACCCAGTACTTC.

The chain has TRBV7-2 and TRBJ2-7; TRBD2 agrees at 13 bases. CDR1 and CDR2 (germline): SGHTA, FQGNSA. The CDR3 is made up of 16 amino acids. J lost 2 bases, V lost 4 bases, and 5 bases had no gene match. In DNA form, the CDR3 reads TGTGCCAGCAGCTCCCGGACTAGCGGGGGCACCTACGAGCAGTACTTC. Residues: CASSSRTSGGTYEQYF.

Here the CDR3 reads CASSWDRGTANYGYTF. CDR3 DNA: TGTGCCAGCAGTTGGGACAGGGGGACAGCTAACTATGGCTACACCTTC. V gene TRBV6-6 combines with J gene TRBJ1-2; TRBD1 aligns across 11 bases. Germline CDR1 MNHNY, CDR2 SVGAGI (reference sequence). The CDR3 loop spans 16 amino acids. V dropped 4 bases and J dropped 0; count of bases not matched to a gene: 4.

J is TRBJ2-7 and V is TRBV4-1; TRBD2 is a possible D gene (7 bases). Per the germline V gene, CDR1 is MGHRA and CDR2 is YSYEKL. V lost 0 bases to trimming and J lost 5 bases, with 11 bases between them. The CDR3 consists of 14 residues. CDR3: CASSQETGRDEQYF. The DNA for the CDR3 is TGCGCCAGCAGCCAAGAAACAGGGAGGGACGAGCAGTACTTC.

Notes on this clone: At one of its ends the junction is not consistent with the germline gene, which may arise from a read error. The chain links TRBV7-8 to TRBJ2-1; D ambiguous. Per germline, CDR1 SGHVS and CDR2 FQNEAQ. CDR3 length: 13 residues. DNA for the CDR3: TGTGCCAGCAGCTTAGGCCGTGACAATGGGCAGTTCTTC. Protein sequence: CASSLGRDNGQFF. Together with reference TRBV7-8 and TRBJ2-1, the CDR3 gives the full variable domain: GAGVSQSPRYKVAKRGQDVALRCDPISGHVSLFWYQQALGQGPEFLTYFQNEAQLDKSGLPSDRFFAERPEGSVSTLKIQRTQQEDSAVYLCASSLGRDNGQFFGPGTRLTVL.

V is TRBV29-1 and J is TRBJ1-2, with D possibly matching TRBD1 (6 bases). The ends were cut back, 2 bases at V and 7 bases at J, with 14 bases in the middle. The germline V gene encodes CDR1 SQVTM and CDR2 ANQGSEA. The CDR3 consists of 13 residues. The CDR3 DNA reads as TGCAGCGTTGAATCTCCAGGGGAAGGTGGCTACACCTTC. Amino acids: CSVESPGEGGYTF. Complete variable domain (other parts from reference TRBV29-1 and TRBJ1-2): SAVISQKPSRDICQRGTSLTIQCQVDSQVTMMFWYRQQPGQSLTLIATANQGSEATYESGFVIDKFPISRPNLTFSTLTVSNMSPEDSSIYLCSVESPGEGGYTFGSGTRLTVV.

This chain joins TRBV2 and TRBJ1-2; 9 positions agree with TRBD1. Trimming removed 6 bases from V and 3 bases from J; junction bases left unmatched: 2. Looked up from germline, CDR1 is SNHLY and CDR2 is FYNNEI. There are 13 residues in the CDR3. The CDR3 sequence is CASRGQGHYGYTF. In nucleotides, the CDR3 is TGTGCCAGCAGGGGACAGGGCCACTATGGCTACACCTTC.

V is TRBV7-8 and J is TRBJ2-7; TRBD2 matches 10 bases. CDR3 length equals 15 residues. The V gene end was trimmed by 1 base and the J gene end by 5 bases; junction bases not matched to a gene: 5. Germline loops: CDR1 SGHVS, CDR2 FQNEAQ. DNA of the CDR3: TGTGCCAGCAGCTTAGACAGCGGGAGGGCCCACGAGCAGTACTTC. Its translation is CASSLDSGRAHEQYF.

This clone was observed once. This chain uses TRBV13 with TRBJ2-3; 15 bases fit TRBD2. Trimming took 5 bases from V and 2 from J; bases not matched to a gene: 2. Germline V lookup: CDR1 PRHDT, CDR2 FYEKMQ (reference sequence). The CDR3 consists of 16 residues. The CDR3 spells CASSGTSGGFTDTQYF. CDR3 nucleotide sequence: TGTGCCAGCAGCGGGACTAGCGGGGGGTTCACAGATACGCAGTATTTT.

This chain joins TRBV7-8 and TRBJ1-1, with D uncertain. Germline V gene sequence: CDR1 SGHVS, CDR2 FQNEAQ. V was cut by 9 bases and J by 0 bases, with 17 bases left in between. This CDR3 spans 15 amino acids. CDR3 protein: CASTWGASMNTEAFF. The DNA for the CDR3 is TGTGCCAGTACCTGGGGAGCTAGCATGAACACTGAAGCTTTCTTT.

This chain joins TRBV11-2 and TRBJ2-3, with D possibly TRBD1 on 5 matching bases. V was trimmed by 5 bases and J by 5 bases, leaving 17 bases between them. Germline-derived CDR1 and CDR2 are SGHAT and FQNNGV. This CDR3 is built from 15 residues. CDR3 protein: CASSQARPRGDTQYF. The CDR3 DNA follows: TGTGCCAGCAGCCAGGCCAGGCCAAGGGGAGATACGCAGTATTTT.

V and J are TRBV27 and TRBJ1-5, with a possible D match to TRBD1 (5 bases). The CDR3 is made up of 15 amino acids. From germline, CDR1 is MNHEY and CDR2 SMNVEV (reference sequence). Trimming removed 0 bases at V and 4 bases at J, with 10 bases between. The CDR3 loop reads CASSLSNGGNQPQHF. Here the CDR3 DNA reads TGTGCCAGCAGTTTATCGAACGGGGGGAATCAGCCCCAGCATTTT.

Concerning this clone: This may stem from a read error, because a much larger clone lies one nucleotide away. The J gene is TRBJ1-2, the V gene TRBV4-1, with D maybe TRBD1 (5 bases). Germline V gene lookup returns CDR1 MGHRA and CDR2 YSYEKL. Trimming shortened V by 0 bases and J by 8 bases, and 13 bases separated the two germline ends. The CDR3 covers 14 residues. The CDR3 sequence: CASSQDQGPWGYTF. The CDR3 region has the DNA TGCGCCAGCAGCCAAGATCAGGGTCCTTGGGGCTACACCTTC.

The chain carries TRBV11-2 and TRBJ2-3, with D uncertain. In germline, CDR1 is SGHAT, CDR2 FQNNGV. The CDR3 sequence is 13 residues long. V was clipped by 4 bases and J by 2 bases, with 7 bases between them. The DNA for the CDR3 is TGTGCCAGCAGCTACGAGGACACAGATACGCAGTATTTT. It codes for CASSYEDTDTQYF.

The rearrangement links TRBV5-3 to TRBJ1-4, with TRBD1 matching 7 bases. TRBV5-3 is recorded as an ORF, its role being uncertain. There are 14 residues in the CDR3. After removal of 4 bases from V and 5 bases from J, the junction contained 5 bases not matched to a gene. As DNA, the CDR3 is TGTGCCAGAAGCCCGACAGGGCCAAATGAAAAACTGTTTTTT. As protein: CARSPTGPNEKLFF.

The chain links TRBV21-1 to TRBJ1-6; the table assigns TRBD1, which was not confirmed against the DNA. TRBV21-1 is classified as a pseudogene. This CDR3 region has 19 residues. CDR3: CASSEEDRDRGQGNSPLHF. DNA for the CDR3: TGTGCCAGCAGCGAGGAGGACCGGGACAGGGGGCAGGGTAATTCACCCCTCCACTTT.